One TCR beta chain is described in this entry. 5'RACE template switching built TCR beta cDNA with unique molecular identifiers. Each CDR3 protein gets one entry in TCRdb, which reprocessed the 5' RACE reads and gives no DNA. This sample's table reports 30,000 or so distinct CDR3 sequences. The sample originates from a study of T cells expressing NK-cell markers. Study-level background: Within the sequenced cohort of eight donors, seven exhibited HCMV seropositivity and one was seronegative.

This receptor was obtained from a woman aged 18 to 75 in good health. Material: blood T cells: a sorted CD56 or NKG2C T cell subset, CD4+ or CD8+ T cells, or bulk PBMC T cells (not recorded which).

The CDR3 loop reads CASSLDPGAYGYTF. The chain employs TRBV7-2 and TRBJ1-2; TCRdb indicates TRBD1, and absent DNA this call remains unverified. Per germline, CDR1 SGHTA and CDR2 FQGNSA. The length of the CDR3 is 14 residues.